These 10 T cell receptor beta chains share one sample of origin, sequenced in a study of T cells after yellow fever vaccination. TCRdb redid the calling of the 5' RACE reads with MiXCR, one entry per CDR3 protein. The data show 150,000 to 200,000 distinct CDR3 sequences, more than 9.5% seen once. The sequences come from CD8+ T cells sorted from PBMCs, collected 15 days after the yellow fever booster vaccination. These TCRs come from a young man who received the YFV17D yellow fever vaccine.

This clonotype was seen more than once but under ten times. This chain uses TRBV2 with TRBJ2-2, with D possibly TRBD2 on 5 matching bases. The CDR3 extends over 12 amino acids. Germline V gives CDR1 SNHLY, CDR2 FYNNEI. Between the trimmed V and J ends, which lost 3 bases and 7 bases, there was a span of 6 bases. CDR3 in amino acids: CASSDEGGELFF. Written as DNA, the CDR3 is TGTGCCAGCAGTGATGAGGGCGGGGAGCTGTTTTTT.

A few counts support this clonotype. V gene TRBV3-1 combines with J gene TRBJ2-7; 10 bases line up with TRBD1. This CDR3 has 14 amino acids. The trim removed 4 bases at V and 7 bases at J, leaving 7 bases unmatched. From germline, CDR1 is LGHDT and CDR2 YNNKEL (reference sequence). Written as DNA, the CDR3 is TGTGCCAGCAGCCCCGGGACAGGGGTATGGGAGCAGTACGTC. Its protein product is CASSPGTGVWEQYV.

This clonotype was seen more than once but under ten times. CDR3 nucleotides: TGTGCCAGCAGCTCTCGACAGGGAGTCGTGGAGACCCAGTACTTC. Protein: CASSSRQGVVETQYF. This sequence joins TRBV9 and TRBJ2-5; 7 bases map to TRBD1. This CDR3 comprises 15 residues. CDR1 and CDR2 (germline): SGDLS, YYNGEE. V lost 4 bases, J lost 5 bases, and 11 bases stayed unmatched. Full variable domain (missing parts from reference TRBV9 and TRBJ2-5): DSGVTQTPKHLITATGQRVTLRCSPRSGDLSVYWYQQSLDQGLQFLIQYYNGEERAKGNILERFSAQQFPDLHSELNLSSLELGDSALYFCASSSRQGVVETQYFGPGTRLLVL.

Only a few counts were recorded for this clonotype. The CDR3 nucleotides are TGCGCCAGCAGCTGGAGGGACGGCAGCTATGGCTACACCTTC. Its translation is CASSWRDGSYGYTF. The V call is TRBV5-1, the J call TRBJ1-2; D may be TRBD1 (5 bases). CDR1 SGHRS and CDR2 YFSETQ come from the germline V gene. V was shortened by 3 bases and J by 4 bases, with 13 bases between the two germline ends. The CDR3 totals 14 residues. Supplemented by reference TRBV5-1 and TRBJ1-2, the full variable domain reads KAGVTQTPRYLIKTRGQQVTLSCSPISGHRSVSWYQQTPGQGLQFLFEYFSETQRNKGNFPGRFSGRQFSNSRSEMNVSTLELGDSALYLCASSWRDGSYGYTFGSGTRLTVV.

This clonotype was observed at least ten times. The CDR3 is CASSKGDSSYEQYF. In DNA, the CDR3 is TGTGCCAGCAGTAAGGGGGACAGCTCCTACGAGCAGTACTTC. The rearrangement links TRBV6-2 or TRBV6-3 to TRBJ2-7; 7 nucleotides match TRBD1. The CDR3 has 14 amino acids. Looked up from germline, CDR1 is MNHEY and CDR2 is SVGEGT. Losses at the gene ends were 5 bases for V and 0 bases for J; bases not matched to a gene: 4.

The chain employs TRBV24-1 and TRBJ2-5, with 11 bases that match TRBD1. Per germline, CDR1 KGHDR and CDR2 SFDVKD. The CDR3 consists of 18 residues. Trimming took 4 bases from V and 3 from J; bases not matched to a gene: 12. The CDR3: CATSDPGTGGSGEETQYF. CDR3 sequence (DNA): TGTGCCACCAGTGACCCCGGGACAGGGGGTTCTGGAGAAGAGACCCAGTACTTC.

Many counts were recorded for this clonotype. The chain employs TRBV12-3 or TRBV12-4 and TRBJ2-1; TRBD2 is a possible D gene (7 bases). Deletions cut 4 bases from V and 0 bases from J, with 13 bases between. The CDR3 is 16 residues long. The CDR3 DNA sequence: TGTGCCAGCAGTTCAGGGAGGGGGTACTCCTACAATGAGCAGTTCTTC. Amino acid sequence: CASSSGRGYSYNEQFF.

In this sample, this clonotype turned up a few times. The chain carries TRBV20-1 and TRBJ2-3; D is undetermined. The CDR3 is 16 amino acids. Germline V gene data show CDR1 as DFQATT and CDR2 as SNEGSKA (reference sequence). Trimming cost V 0 bases and J 8 bases, with 21 bases left between them. CDR3 in amino acids: CSARDSPGSSAGTQYF. Here the CDR3 DNA reads TGCAGTGCTAGAGATTCTCCAGGATCCTCTGCCGGTACGCAGTATTTT.

The chain links TRBV6-5 to TRBJ1-5; D is uncertain. There are 13 residues in the CDR3. Trimming cost V 6 bases and J 1 base, with 7 bases left between them. Germline V CDR1 and CDR2: MNHEY, SVGAGI. Written as DNA, the CDR3 is TGTGCCAGCAGCCGCAGGAGCAATCAGCCCCAGCATTTT. Translating it yields CASSRRSNQPQHF.

CDR3 sequence: CASSQGAGGFFGELFF. In DNA, the CDR3 is TGCGCCAGCAGCCAAGGGGCGGGGGGCTTTTTCGGGGAGCTGTTTTTT. The J gene is TRBJ2-2, the V gene TRBV4-3, with 8 bases aligning to TRBD2. V lost 1 base to trimming and J lost 7 bases; unmatched junction nucleotides: 8. This CDR3 has 16 amino acids. Germline lookup yields CDR1 LGHNA and CDR2 YSLEER.